This TCR beta chain was profiled in a study of identical twins. Study-wide points: Possibly, invariant MAIT and iNKT cells partly confounded zero-insertion analyses.

The germline V gene encodes CDR1 MNHNS and CDR2 SASEGT. CDR3 length: 13 residues. Trimming left V 7 bases short and J 1 base short, with 10 bases between. A single record per CDR3 protein comes from TCRdb applying MiXCR to the 5' RACE reads. The table has fewer than 350,000 distinct CDR3 sequences, 8% to 9% seen once. The table lists this clonotype with a few counts. The antigen remains undetermined. The sample also formed part of further work on yellow fever vaccine responses in identical twins.

This sequence joins TRBV6-1 and TRBJ1-1; maybe TRBD1 (5 bases). The specimen was memory (CD45RO+) T cells sorted from blood. The clonotype originates from a woman between 18 and 29 years old in good health. CDR3 sequence reads: CASIGTGNTEAFF. The CDR3 bases are TGTGCCAGCATCGGGACGGGGAACACTGAAGCTTTCTTT.